The TCR beta chain under discussion was sequenced for a study of response to subunit inactivated influenza vaccine. A single record per CDR3 protein comes from TCRdb applying MiXCR to the RT-PCR reads. The sample shows about 300,000 distinct CDR3 sequences, roughly 22% of them seen only once. Per germline, CDR1 SNHLY and CDR2 FYNNEI. The length of the CDR3 is 14 residues. V was trimmed by 9 bases and J by 6 bases, leaving 18 bases between them. Concerning this clonotype itself: No antigen is known for it.

Study-wide points: Researchers suggested that each seasonal influenza vaccination recruits few new T cells.

The gene calls are TRBV2 and TRBJ1-5, with a possible D match to TRBD1 (5 bases). The starting material was PBMCs from blood, obtained about 20 months after vaccination. This sequence originates from a man between 50 and 69 years old who received an inactivated influenza vaccine. The DNA for the CDR3 is TGTGCCAGTTCACCGGGACCTAGGGGTCAGCCCCAGCATTTT. Translated, it gives CASSPGPRGQPQHF. Looking up the rest from reference TRBV2 and TRBJ1-5 gives the full variable domain: EPEVTQTPSHQVTQMGQEVILRCVPISNHLYFYWYRQILGQKVEFLVSFYNNEISEKSEIFDDQFSVERPDGSNFTLKIRSTKLEDSAMYFCASSPGPRGQPQHFGDGTRLSIL.